The sequence of this TCR beta chain was determined in a study of beta chain features in type 1 diabetes (dated by TCRdb to the late 2010s). At the level of the whole study: Patients and healthy donors did not differ in mean age, gender distribution, total cell number or subset yield. A total of roughly 100 million sorted cells were examined across all samples, and the number of cells per subset was strongly correlated with RNA yield. In the study, recently diagnosed type 1 diabetes patients and matched healthy donors were compared on the TCRB repertoires of their sorted circulating CD4+ T cell subsets. Regulatory and stem cell-like memory subsets were isolated from only 8 patients and roughly 8 healthy donors, whereas naive and central memory subsets came from all 30 or so donors.

This clone was seen only a few times. It has no known antigen specificity. Per-base qualities were not stored, and no clone one base away is much larger. The entire amount of isolated RNA was reverse transcribed using the High Capacity cDNA Reverse Transcription Kit, so the sequenced TCRB transcripts were expressed ones. Deep immunoSEQ sequencing was performed on naive, central memory and regulatory T cell samples, with an average of roughly 3.5 million total reads per sample. Sorted cells were lysed in RLT buffer, and RNA was extracted using DNase-treated RNeasy Micro or Mini kits according to cell number. To prevent cross-contamination, every cell subset was processed on its own, while patient and healthy donor samples were processed together. TCRB sequences were amplified from cDNA with the immunoSEQ multiplex PCR, producing 87-bp fragments spanning the CDR3 region. Sequencing of the amplicons was performed on the Illumina HiSeq platform. The paper's data handling went like this. PCR bias was corrected computationally using synthetic template baselines, and reads within Hamming distance 2 were collapsed, with unmergeable singletons discarded. Reads were aligned against IMGT so that V, D and J genes, CDR3 length and insertions or deletions at six rearrangement sites could be assigned. Within each subset, clonotype counts were normalized to sorted cell number, and only after that were true diversity and Gini coefficients computed with the tcR R package. The overlap coefficient, calculated on TCRB nucleotide sequences, was used to quantify repertoire sharing. Out-of-frame TCRB sequences from naive cells were analyzed to stand in for the pre-selection repertoire. TCRdb provides this immuneACCESS table in a form limited to in-frame rearrangements. Some clones are lacking; in checked studies, under half of them reflect an unresolved V gene, and why the rest are absent is not known. Clone size and the V and J calls come from that table; the DNA yielded D and trimming. The sample table contains roughly 330,000 clones; only one count was recorded for approximately 13% of them. The ten largest clones represent 0.013% to 0.015% of the sample.

Each donor gave one peripheral blood draw, averaging approximately 0.12 L, which was collected into heparinised tubes. Using a panel that included CD45RO, CCR7, CD25, CD127, CD95 and CD27, naive, central memory, regulatory and stem cell-like memory CD4+ T cells were sorted on a BD FACSAria II. A purity above 98% was achieved for all sorted populations. PBMCs were isolated right away by Lymphoprep density gradient centrifugation and were stained directly, without culture. So that batch effects would be minimized, each experiment stained and sorted samples in pairs, pairing one healthy donor with one patient. What the work shows at the level of the full study, not this receptor alone: At VDJ recombination sites, type 1 diabetes patients had fewer insertions and more deleted nucleotides, which implies abnormalities in thymic rearrangement. HLA sub-analyses involved small numbers of individuals, so any influence of HLA type on TCRB rearrangement remained unresolved. Naive, central memory and regulatory TCRB repertoires appeared to be more alike among patients than among healthy donors. Because cDNA was sequenced instead of genomic DNA, activated cells with high expression could be over-represented, although the groups did not differ in activation or CD3 levels. In all four CD4+ subsets, TCRB CDR3 length was moderately but significantly shorter in type 1 diabetes patients. PCR may preferentially amplify shorter templates, but because patient and control samples were amplified and corrected together, any resulting skew would affect both groups equally.

The CDR1 and CDR2 encoded by the germline V gene are SGHRS and YFSETQ. The CDR3 contains 15 residues, cysteine and phenylalanine counted. Left in the record is the CDR3 DNA by itself, 45 bases read in frame from the first base. Germline trimming: 3 bases from V, 4 bases from J; junction bases outside gene matches: 4. The origin of this receptor is a woman between 18 and 29 years old with type 1 diabetes. Input material: naive CD4+ T cells from blood. The sample's cell subset or site label, in plain terms: true naive CD4+ T cells. Recombination joined TRBV5-1 with TRBJ2-2, with 9 central nucleotides matching TRBD1. CDR3 sequence: CASSSTGGVTGELFF. The DNA sequence is given as TGCGCCAGCAGCTCTACAGGGGGCGTCACCGGGGAGCTGTTTTTT.